The 19 T cell receptor beta chains below were found in one sample sequenced in a study of cytomegalovirus exposure and HLA in healthy donors. A multiplex PCR was run with 60 Vbeta primers and 13 Jbeta primers. The method was immunoSEQ multiplex PCR; TCRdb's version includes in-frame clones alone and lacks a portion of them. The data contain under 200,000 clones, 55% to 70% of them singletons. The material sequenced was PBMCs. These receptors all stem from a woman in her thirties or forties in good health and CMV-seropositive.

This clone came up a few times. V is TRBV7-2 and J is TRBJ2-3; TRBD2 aligns across 16 bases. The germline V gene has CDR1 SGHTA and CDR2 FQGNSA. The ends lost 4 bases at V and 6 bases at J; junction bases unmatched: 4. This CDR3 comprises 16 residues. In nucleotides, the CDR3 is TGTGCCAGCAGCTCGGGACTAGCGGGAGGGCCTGATACGCAGTATTTT. This encodes CASSSGLAGGPDTQYF.

The chain has TRBV27 and TRBJ2-5; tentatively, D is TRBD2 (6 bases). V lost 3 bases to trimming and J lost 0 bases, with 8 bases between them. This CDR3 is built from 14 residues. CDR1 is MNHEY, CDR2 SMNVEV, per germline (reference sequence). CDR3 DNA: TGTGCCAGCAGTTTCGGGGGTTACCAAGAGACCCAGTACTTC. Encoded protein: CASSFGGYQETQYF.

The chain links TRBV5-6 to TRBJ2-5, with D perhaps matching TRBD2 (5 bases). This CDR3 region has 14 residues. Trimming removed 3 bases at V and 2 bases at J, with 11 bases between. Germline CDR1 and CDR2: SGHDT and YYEEEE. The CDR3 bases are TGTGCCAGCAGCTCCGGACTTGAACAAGAGACCCAGTACTTC. This codes for CASSSGLEQETQYF.

The J gene is TRBJ2-1, the V gene TRBV6-5; TRBD2 is a possible D gene (6 bases). Between the trimmed V and J ends, which lost 0 bases and 7 bases, there was a span of 7 bases. The V gene's germline CDR1 is MNHEY and CDR2 SVGAGI. The CDR3 extends over 13 amino acids. The CDR3: CASSYSEGNEQFF. The CDR3 bases are TGTGCCAGCAGTTACTCGGAGGGGAATGAGCAGTTCTTC.

The J gene is TRBJ2-7, the V gene TRBV5-1; TRBD1 aligns across 8 bases. V was clipped by 0 bases and J by 0 bases; unmatched bases: 5. The CDR3 contains 16 residues. Germline V gives CDR1 SGHRS, CDR2 YFSETQ. DNA of the CDR3: TGCGCCAGCAGCTTGGAGGGACAGGAAAACTCCTACGAGCAGTACTTC. This sequence encodes CASSLEGQENSYEQYF.

The CDR3 reads CASSFGQTTGGELFF. CDR3 coding DNA: TGCGCCAGCAGCTTTGGACAGACAACAGGCGGGGAGCTGTTTTTT. The chain recombines TRBV5-1 with TRBJ2-2; D is perhaps TRBD1 (6 bases). The CDR3 runs to 15 residues. Germline assignment: CDR1 SGHRS and CDR2 YFSETQ. Trimming took 2 bases from V and 7 from J, leaving 15 bases between them.

This clone was recorded only once. The V call is TRBV7-9, the J call TRBJ1-3, with 7 bases fitting TRBD1. CDR3 length: 15 residues. V dropped 5 bases and J dropped 2; count of bases not matched to a gene: 6. CDR1 is SEHNR and CDR2 is FQNEAQ in the germline V gene (reference sequence). The CDR3: CASSTTGSTGNTIYF. The CDR3 nucleotides read TGTGCCAGCAGCACGACAGGGTCAACTGGAAACACCATATATTTT.

This chain joins TRBV9 and TRBJ2-1; 7 bases fit TRBD2. From germline, CDR1 is SGDLS and CDR2 YYNGEE. Trimming removed 0 bases from V and 6 bases from J; junction bases left unmatched: 9. CDR3 length equals 16 residues. This CDR3 reads CASSVVGGMGFNEQFF. CDR3 DNA sequence: TGTGCCAGCAGCGTAGTGGGGGGGATGGGTTTCAATGAGCAGTTCTTC.

The rearrangement uses TRBV13 and TRBJ2-3; TRBD2 matches 9 bases. Trimming cost V 4 bases and J 2 bases; bases outside gene matches: 10. This CDR3 spans 17 amino acids. Germline-derived CDR1 and CDR2 are PRHDT and FYEKMQ (reference sequence). This CDR3 reads CASSSGAGGTFTDTQYF. The CDR3 DNA sequence: TGTGCCAGCAGCTCTGGGGCGGGGGGGACTTTCACAGATACGCAGTATTTT.

This clone was seen only a few times. This rearrangement joins TRBV7-9 to TRBJ1-1, with a tentative D call TRBD1 (5 bases). Between the trimmed V and J ends, which lost 4 bases and 4 bases, there was a span of 13 bases. Germline V lookup: CDR1 SEHNR, CDR2 FQNEAQ (reference sequence). This CDR3 spans 14 amino acids. The chain's CDR3 is CASSWGEVATEAFF. The CDR3 DNA is TGTGCCAGCAGCTGGGGGGAGGTGGCCACTGAAGCTTTCTTT.

This sequence joins TRBV5-1 and TRBJ1-4; D unclear. The CDR3 has 13 amino acids. Deletions cut 4 bases from V and 0 bases from J, with 4 bases between. Germline CDR1 reads SGHRS; CDR2 reads YFSETQ. CDR3: CASSQTTNEKLFF. CDR3 in DNA: TGCGCCAGCAGCCAGACAACTAATGAAAAACTGTTTTTT. Drawing the rest from reference TRBV5-1 and TRBJ1-4, the complete variable domain is KAGVTQTPRYLIKTRGQQVTLSCSPISGHRSVSWYQQTPGQGLQFLFEYFSETQRNKGNFPGRFSGRQFSNSRSEMNVSTLELGDSALYLCASSQTTNEKLFFGSGTQLSVL.

The rearrangement links TRBV6-6 to TRBJ2-1; 8 bases line up with TRBD2. The CDR3 length is 16 residues. In germline, CDR1 is MNHNY, CDR2 SVGAGI (reference sequence). V was pared by 7 bases and J by 5 bases, with 13 bases of the junction left unmatched. DNA of the CDR3: TGTGCCAGCATCACGGAACGGAAGCGGGGGAACAATGAGCAGTTCTTC. Translated: CASITERKRGNNEQFF.

This clone was picked up a small number of times. This chain links TRBV5-6 with TRBJ1-3; the D gene is possibly TRBD1 (6 bases). Trimming took 5 bases from V and 2 from J, leaving 11 bases between them. The CDR3 totals 14 residues. The germline V gene encodes CDR1 SGHDT and CDR2 YYEEEE. The CDR3 region has the DNA TGTGCCAGCAGTTACTACAGGGCTGGAAACACCATATATTTT. Protein product: CASSYYRAGNTIYF.

The genes are TRBV6-6 and TRBJ1-5; a weak D match, TRBD1 (5 bases). Germline V lookup: CDR1 MNHNY, CDR2 SVGAGI (reference sequence). Trimming shortened V by 2 bases and J by 5 bases, and 7 bases separated the two germline ends. This CDR3 contains 13 residues. The CDR3, as DNA: TGTGCCAGCAGTTACGCCAGGGATCAGCCCCAGCATTTT. It encodes CASSYARDQPQHF.

The CDR3 DNA is TGTGCCAGCAGCCAACAGGGTATGAACACTGAAGCTTTCTTT. The encoded protein is CASSQQGMNTEAFF. The chain combines TRBV7-8 with TRBJ1-1, with D maybe TRBD1 (6 bases). This CDR3 comprises 14 residues. V was pared by 5 bases and J by 0 bases, with 10 bases between. Looked up from germline, CDR1 is SGHVS and CDR2 is FQNEAQ.

This rearrangement joins TRBV5-4 to TRBJ2-5; TRBD2 matches 12 bases. The better agreement between TRBJ2-7 and the DNA end casts doubt on the J call. Looked up from germline, CDR1 is SGHNT and CDR2 is YYREEE (reference sequence). The CDR3 has 17 residues. The DNA of the CDR3 is TGTGCCAGCAGCTTGGGACTCCCCGGGACTAGCGGGTACGAGCAGTACTTC. This encodes CASSLGLPGTSGYEQYF.

The chain uses TRBV19 and TRBJ2-1; D possibly corresponds to TRBD2 (6 bases). Trimming shortened V by 5 bases and J by 3 bases, and 17 bases separated the two germline ends. The CDR3 extends over 16 amino acids. The germline gives CDR1 LNHDA, CDR2 SQIVND (reference sequence). CDR3 coding DNA: TGTGCCAGTAGTTCTCCTAGCGACTACGGCTACAATGAGCAGTTCTTC. It specifies CASSSPSDYGYNEQFF.

CDR3 coding DNA: TGTGCCAGCCAGACTAGCCCTGGCTACGAGCAGTACTTC. This encodes CASQTSPGYEQYF. The chain recombines TRBV28 with TRBJ2-7; 7 nucleotides agree with TRBD2. With 8 bases clipped from V and 3 bases from J, the junction kept 7 bases outside the gene matches. Germline V gene data show CDR1 as MDHEN and CDR2 as SYDVKM. The CDR3 runs 13 residues.

The table lists this clone with a count of one. The chain joins TRBV7-3 to TRBJ1-6; 9 bases are shared with TRBD1. This CDR3 is 18 amino acids long. J gave up 1 base and V 2 bases, and 6 bases lay outside the gene matches. The germline CDR1 and CDR2 sequences are SGHTA and FQGTGA. The CDR3 DNA reads TGTGCCAGCAGCTTAGGGGACAGGGATTGGTCCTATAATTCACCCCTCCACTTT. This sequence encodes CASSLGDRDWSYNSPLHF. The entire variable domain, with the rest obtained from reference TRBV7-3 and TRBJ1-6, is as follows: GAGVSQTPSNKVTEKGKYVELRCDPISGHTALYWYRQSLGQGPEFLIYFQGTGAADDSGLPNDRFFAVRPEGSVSTLKIQRTERGDSAVYLCASSLGDRDWSYNSPLHFGNGTRLTVT.